The clone carrying this TCR beta chain was seen only a few times. Semi-nested PCR with Nested Universal Primer A followed constant-region reverse priming of full-length variable regions. TCRdb re-derived calls from the 5' RACE reads in MiXCR, one entry per CDR3 protein. The sample includes approximately 37,000 distinct CDR3 sequences, 15% to 20% seen only once; the top ten take roughly 2.8%. The germline V gene has CDR1 SGHTA and CDR2 FQGNSA. V lost 4 bases, J lost 7 bases, and 8 bases stayed unmatched. The CDR3 length is 15 residues. CD25-based Treg depletion was applied to purified naive CD4+ T cells.

The TCR was taken from a female donor with breast cancer. The V gene is TRBV7-2, the J gene TRBJ2-1; 9 bases agree with TRBD2. The material sequenced was naive CD4+ T cells sorted from a lymph node. The sample's subset: naive CD4+ T cells, CD4+CD45RA+CD25-. For the CDR3, the DNA is TGTGCCAGCAGCTCCTTAGCGGGAGTGGGGAATGAGCAGTTCTTC. It is translated as CASSSLAGVGNEQFF.